These 12 T cell receptor beta chains share one sample of origin, sequenced in a study of CD8 T cells in ankylosing spondylitis. TCRdb passed the 5' RACE reads through MiXCR, listing each CDR3 protein once. The sample comprises some 350,000 distinct CDR3 sequences, 14% to 15% of which are singletons, and about 1% rests with the top ten. The sequencing sample was made of blood, either unsorted or a sorted T cell fraction (not recorded which). These receptor sequences come from a male donor with ankylosing spondylitis or in good health (not recorded which).

The gene calls are TRBV7-9 and TRBJ1-2; 7 bases line up with TRBD1. This CDR3 comprises 14 residues. Trimming took 5 bases from V and 4 from J; bases not matched to a gene: 7. Per germline, CDR1 SEHNR and CDR2 FQNEAQ (reference sequence). The CDR3 sequence: CASSLATGIYGYTF. DNA for the CDR3: TGTGCCAGCAGCCTCGCGACAGGGATCTATGGCTACACCTTC. Supplemented by reference TRBV7-9 and TRBJ1-2, the full variable domain reads DTGVSQNPRHKITKRGQNVTFRCDPISEHNRLYWYRQTLGQGPEFLTYFQNEAQLEKSRLLSDRFSAERPKGSFSTLEIQRTEQGDSAMYLCASSLATGIYGYTFGSGTRLTVV.

The rearrangement joins TRBV3-1 to TRBJ2-7; TRBD2 matches at 9 bases. Per the germline V gene, CDR1 is LGHDT and CDR2 is YNNKEL (reference sequence). Unmatched junction bases numbered 6, after V lost 0 bases and J lost 6 bases. The CDR3 length is 15 residues. The DNA for the CDR3 is TGTGCCAGCAGCCAAGATCATGGCGGGGGGGCCGAGCAGTACTTC. This gives the protein CASSQDHGGGAEQYF.

The gene calls are TRBV20-1 and TRBJ2-4; D ambiguous. CDR1 and CDR2 from the germline V gene are DFQATT and SNEGSKA (reference sequence). V was pared by 0 bases and J by 3 bases, with 18 bases between. The CDR3 has 17 residues. This CDR3 is CSARDRALLFGKNIQYF. CDR3 coding DNA: TGCAGTGCTAGAGATCGGGCCCTCCTCTTCGGCAAAAACATTCAGTACTTC.

This clonotype was seen only a few times. V gene TRBV7-9 combines with J gene TRBJ1-4; D might be TRBD1 (5 bases). The V end lost 3 bases, the J end lost 8 bases, and 13 bases lay between the germline ends. The CDR3 sequence is 14 residues long. Germline V gene sequence: CDR1 SEHNR, CDR2 FQNEAQ (reference sequence). As DNA, the CDR3 is TGTGCCAGCAGCTTTCGACAGCCTACCGAAAAACTGTTTTTT. It encodes CASSFRQPTEKLFF.

This clonotype was counted only a few times. The chain combines TRBV27 with TRBJ1-1, with 7 bases lining up with TRBD1. V was clipped by 4 bases and J by 1 base; unmatched bases: 3. Germline CDR1 and CDR2: MNHEY and SMNVEV (reference sequence). The CDR3 is 14 amino acids. The CDR3 region is CASSSAGGNTEAFF. The CDR3 DNA is TGTGCCAGCAGTTCCGCAGGGGGGAACACTGAAGCTTTCTTT.

The chain uses TRBV11-2 and TRBJ2-1, with a tentative D call TRBD1 (6 bases). The V gene's germline CDR1 is SGHAT and CDR2 FQNNGV. V dropped 6 bases and J dropped 7 bases, with 16 bases sitting between them. The CDR3 is 14 residues long. Here the CDR3 DNA reads TGTGCCAGCAGACCATCCTACAGGGCAAATGAGCAGTTCTTC. Residues: CASRPSYRANEQFF.

This clonotype has a handful of counts. The chain carries TRBV19 and TRBJ1-4, with TRBD1 matching 8 bases. This CDR3 region has 12 residues. The ends lost 9 bases at V and 5 bases at J; junction bases unmatched: 2. Germline CDR1 is LNHDA and CDR2 is SQIVND (reference sequence). The CDR3 here is CASRDRNEKLFF. In nucleotides, the CDR3 is TGTGCCAGCCGGGACAGGAATGAAAAACTGTTTTTT.

The rearrangement joins TRBV5-5 to TRBJ2-4, with 7 nucleotides matching TRBD1. The CDR3 length is 15 residues. V dropped 0 bases and J dropped 6; count of bases not matched to a gene: 6. Per germline, CDR1 SGHKS and CDR2 YYEKEE (reference sequence). The chain's CDR3 is CASSLAGQVGNIQYF. The CDR3 DNA follows: TGTGCCAGCAGCTTGGCTGGACAGGTCGGAAACATTCAGTACTTC.

V is TRBV6-5 and J is TRBJ2-2; no clear D. V dropped 2 bases and J dropped 4 bases, with 8 bases sitting between them. The CDR3 length is 14 residues. Germline assignment: CDR1 MNHEY and CDR2 SVGAGI. In DNA, the CDR3 is TGTGCCAGCAGTTACGGTCAAACCACCGGGGAGCTGTTTTTT. It codes for CASSYGQTTGELFF.

Comment on this clonotype: The junction and the germline gene differ at one end; a read error may be behind it. This chain connects TRBV12-5 to TRBJ2-7; D uncertain. The CDR3 covers 10 residues. Germline CDR1 LGHNT, CDR2 FRNRAP. For the CDR3, the DNA is TGTGCTAGTGGTTTGGGGAAGGTGGACTTC. Its protein is CASGLGKVDF.

The chain has TRBV20-1 and TRBJ1-1, with D perhaps TRBD1 (6 bases). V was clipped by 8 bases and J by 0 bases, with 10 bases between them. Germline values: CDR1 DFQATT, CDR2 SNEGSKA (reference sequence). The CDR3 consists of 12 residues. DNA of the CDR3: TGCAGTCCCCAGGGGATGAACACTGAAGCTTTCTTT. Translated, it gives CSPQGMNTEAFF.

This clonotype was observed a few times. The chain carries TRBV5-1 and TRBJ2-1; a possible D gene is TRBD2 (5 bases). Germline V gene data show CDR1 as SGHRS and CDR2 as YFSETQ. Deletions cut 5 bases from V and 8 bases from J, with 11 bases between. The CDR3 has 12 amino acids. This chain's CDR3 is CASRAAGDEQFF. The CDR3 nucleotides are TGCGCCAGCAGAGCGGCCGGGGATGAGCAGTTCTTC.